These T cell receptor beta chains were read from a single sample in a study of radiotherapy plus CTLA-4 blockade in lung cancer. Sequenced by immunoSEQ multiplex PCR; TCRdb stores in-frame clones only, minus some. This table has about 77,000 clones, roughly 70% appearing once. This material consisted of peripheral blood, taken from a patient treated with radiotherapy plus ipilimumab. The receptors come from a human donor with non-small cell lung cancer whose response to radiotherapy plus ipilimumab could not be evaluated. Each CDR3 is given with its conserved first and last residue. The D gene is left open where the match is weak. The size field is filled for only some rows; it gives once, few, many or a size class.

>TRBV5-6|NA|TRBD2
CASSNPGLAIKSSYEQYF
>TRBV18|NA|TRBD2
CASSPVLAGVYEQYF
>TRBV19|NA|TRBD1
CASSITGQGFEKLFF
>TRBV5-1|NA|NA
CASSLDTPPIDEQYF
>TRBV5-1|many|TRBD1
CASSGLGDSSSYEQYF
>TRBV6-6|many|TRBD1
CASSPQGGLNTEAFF
>TRBV6-1|NA|NA
CASSPSYGYTF
>TRBV11-3|NA|NA
CASSQKETQYF
>TRBV9|NA|TRBD2
CASSGGLAGAYNEQFF
>TRBV7-9|few|TRBD2
CASSFSRVAGGQLDNEQFF
>TRBV15|NA|TRBD2
CATSRVLAGGGTGELFF